This passage covers 19 T cell receptor beta chains from one sample sequenced in a study of cytomegalovirus exposure and HLA in healthy donors. PCR involved 60 Vbeta and 13 Jbeta primers. Assay: immunoSEQ multiplex PCR; the TCRdb copy retains only in-frame clones and omits some. The repertoire holds 150,000 to 200,000 clones, with more than 85% as singletons. Sequencing was done on a sample of PBMCs. These receptors were obtained from a woman between 18 and 30 years old in good health and CMV-seronegative.

This rearrangement joins TRBV7-2 to TRBJ1-5, with 8 bases fitting TRBD1. In germline, CDR1 is SGHTA, CDR2 FQGNSA. The CDR3 contains 17 residues. Unmatched junction bases numbered 14, after V lost 3 bases and J lost 7 bases. CDR3 amino acids: CASSFGTGMGPGQPQHF. The CDR3 DNA reads as TGTGCCAGCAGCTTCGGGACAGGTATGGGGCCTGGGCAGCCCCAGCATTTT.

This clone was detected ten times or more. Other DNA sequences in the same sample also yield this CDR3. The gene calls are TRBV7-9 and TRBJ1-2; the match to TRBD1 covers 8 bases. Trimming removed 1 base from V and 5 bases from J; junction bases left unmatched: 9. CDR3 length: 16 residues. Germline V gene sequence: CDR1 SEHNR, CDR2 FQNEAQ (reference sequence). Here the CDR3 reads CASSLEPGQGQYGYTF. For the CDR3, the DNA is TGTGCCAGCAGCTTAGAACCAGGACAGGGCCAATATGGCTACACCTTC.

The V call is TRBV7-3, the J call TRBJ2-1; 10 positions match TRBD2. The CDR3 extends over 16 amino acids. Germline V gene data show CDR1 as SGHTA and CDR2 as FQGTGA. V lost 0 bases to trimming and J lost 8 bases; unmatched junction nucleotides: 7. CDR3 in DNA: TGTGCCAGCAGCTTAACCGGGTCTAGCGGGAGCGATGAGCAGTTCTTC. Its translation: CASSLTGSSGSDEQFF.

V gene TRBV27 combines with J gene TRBJ1-1; 9 positions match TRBD1. V lost 5 bases to trimming and J lost 4 bases; unmatched junction nucleotides: 5. The CDR3 consists of 14 residues. The germline gives CDR1 MNHEY, CDR2 SMNVEV (reference sequence). The CDR3 DNA follows: TGTGCCAGCAGTCACAGGGGGCCGGGCACTGAAGCTTTCTTT. Its translation is CASSHRGPGTEAFF.

This clone was detected once. The rearrangement links TRBV9 to TRBJ2-3; 10 bases are a match to TRBD2. The V and J ends lost 2 bases and 1 base, in that order; junction bases with no gene match: 4. Germline-derived CDR1 and CDR2 are SGDLS and YYNGEE. The CDR3 loop spans 16 amino acids. CDR3 bases: TGTGCCAGCAGCGTTCTCGGGACTAGCGGCACAGATACGCAGTATTTT. Translating gives CASSVLGTSGTDTQYF. The entire variable domain, with the rest obtained from reference TRBV9 and TRBJ2-3, is as follows: DSGVTQTPKHLITATGQRVTLRCSPRSGDLSVYWYQQSLDQGLQFLIQYYNGEERAKGNILERFSAQQFPDLHSELNLSSLELGDSALYFCASSVLGTSGTDTQYFGPGTRLTVL.

The chain links TRBV5-6 to TRBJ1-2, with 7 bases aligning to TRBD1. Trimming took 0 bases from V and 2 from J; bases not matched to a gene: 4. Germline CDR1 is SGHDT and CDR2 is YYEEEE. The CDR3 is made up of 15 amino acids. The CDR3 region has the DNA TGTGCCAGCAGCTTGGGACAGGGCGCCAACTATGGCTACACCTTC. It yields the protein CASSLGQGANYGYTF.

The chain carries TRBV9 and TRBJ2-7, with TRBD2 as a possible D gene (5 bases). The V gene lost 0 bases and the J gene lost 5 bases, with 9 bases spanning the gap. Per the germline V gene, CDR1 is SGDLS and CDR2 is YYNGEE. The CDR3 is made up of 13 amino acids. CDR3 loop: CASSVGAGDEQYF. CDR3 sequence (DNA): TGTGCCAGCAGCGTAGGTGCCGGGGACGAGCAGTACTTC.

The chain has TRBV25-1 and TRBJ1-1; the match to TRBD1 covers 7 bases. Germline CDR1 is MGHDK and CDR2 is SYGVNS. Trimming removed 3 bases from V and 7 bases from J; junction bases left unmatched: 11. The CDR3 runs 15 residues. The CDR3 protein is CASSDDRAKGDEAFF. The CDR3 coding sequence is TGTGCCAGCAGTGACGACAGGGCGAAGGGGGATGAAGCTTTCTTT.

J is TRBJ1-1 and V is TRBV4-2; 7 bases map to TRBD1. This CDR3 region has 14 residues. J was trimmed by 4 bases and V by 0 bases; bases with no gene match: 2. Germline V gene lookup returns CDR1 LGHNA and CDR2 YNFKEQ. The chain's CDR3 is CASSQEAGGTEAFF. The DNA of the CDR3 is TGTGCCAGCAGCCAAGAAGCAGGGGGCACTGAAGCTTTCTTT.

This clone occurred a few times. The V and J genes are TRBV6-5 and TRBJ2-7; perhaps TRBD1 as D (6 bases). The CDR3 is 15 amino acids. The germline V and J ends were trimmed by 2 bases and 3 bases, with 14 bases remaining between them. Per the germline V gene, CDR1 is MNHEY and CDR2 is SVGAGI. DNA of the CDR3: TGTGCCAGCAGTTACGGTGCGGACAGATACTACGAGCAGTACTTC. Amino acids: CASSYGADRYYEQYF.

V is TRBV5-1 and J is TRBJ2-5; TRBD1 matches 7 bases. This CDR3 has 13 residues. J was trimmed by 2 bases and V by 4 bases; bases with no gene match: 2. Germline CDR1 SGHRS, CDR2 YFSETQ. The CDR3 here is CASSATGQETQYF. The CDR3 DNA sequence: TGCGCCAGCAGCGCGACAGGGCAAGAGACCCAGTACTTC.

The chain has TRBV7-2 and TRBJ1-2; a possible D gene is TRBD1 (6 bases). Deletions cut 2 bases from V and 8 bases from J, with 12 bases between. The CDR3 runs to 13 residues. The germline gives CDR1 SGHTA, CDR2 FQGNSA. The CDR3 sequence is CASSLNTGIGYTF. The CDR3 DNA follows: TGTGCCAGCAGCTTAAACACAGGGATAGGCTACACCTTC.

The chain couples TRBV11-3 to TRBJ2-2; TRBD1 is a possible D gene (5 bases). Germline CDR1 and CDR2: SGHNT and YENEEA. The CDR3 has 16 amino acids. Trimming took 6 bases from V and 3 from J, leaving 17 bases between them. The DNA for the CDR3 is TGTGCCAGCAGTCCCAGGGCGCTTGGGGACACCGGGGAGCTGTTTTTT. Translating gives CASSPRALGDTGELFF.

V is TRBV4-1 and J is TRBJ2-2; 9 positions match TRBD1. Germline V gives CDR1 MGHRA, CDR2 YSYEKL. The CDR3 contains 15 residues. J gave up 7 bases and V 2 bases, and 5 bases lay outside the gene matches. In DNA, the CDR3 is TGCGCCAGCAGCCAAAGTGGACAGGGGATCGGGGAGCTGTTTTTT. This codes for CASSQSGQGIGELFF.

The gene calls are TRBV30 and TRBJ2-7; no clear D. CDR3 length: 12 residues. Germline loops: CDR1 GTSNPN, CDR2 SVGIG (reference sequence). The V end lost 0 bases, the J end lost 9 bases, and 12 bases lay between the germline ends. The CDR3: CAWSVSEVPQYF. CDR3 nucleotides: TGTGCCTGGAGTGTATCTGAGGTTCCGCAGTACTTC.

This chain joins TRBV19 and TRBJ1-5; TRBD1 is a possible D gene (5 bases). V was pared by 3 bases and J by 0 bases, with 9 bases between. Germline-derived CDR1 and CDR2 are LNHDA and SQIVND (reference sequence). The CDR3 is 15 residues long. The CDR3 DNA sequence: TGTGCCAGTAGTATGGGGCAGACTAGCAATCAGCCCCAGCATTTT. It is translated as CASSMGQTSNQPQHF.

V is TRBV5-5 and J is TRBJ2-7, with a weak D call TRBD2 (6 bases). The V gene lost 4 bases and the J gene lost 3 bases, with 14 bases spanning the gap. CDR1 is SGHKS and CDR2 is YYEKEE in the germline V gene (reference sequence). This CDR3 region has 14 residues. CDR3 residues: CASSPGDGSYEQYF. The DNA of the CDR3 is TGTGCCAGCAGCCCCGGGGACGGGAGCTACGAGCAGTACTTC.

The CDR3 DNA is TGTGCCCTCACTAGGAGCGGGGGGGCCGATACGCAGTATTTT. Encoded protein: CALTRSGGADTQYF. The rearrangement joins TRBV7-9 to TRBJ2-3; the match to TRBD2 covers 10 bases. V lost 11 bases and J lost 6; bases outside the gene matches: 11. Per the germline V gene, CDR1 is SEHNR and CDR2 is FQNEAQ (reference sequence). This CDR3 contains 14 residues.

CDR3 sequence (DNA): TGTGCCAGCAGTTTAGGGACTAGCGGCACAGATACGCAGTATTTT. Amino acid sequence: CASSLGTSGTDTQYF. The chain combines TRBV27 with TRBJ2-3; 10 positions match TRBD2. The trim removed 2 bases at V and 1 base at J, leaving 0 bases unmatched. Germline values: CDR1 MNHEY, CDR2 SMNVEV (reference sequence). The CDR3 consists of 15 residues.